These 5 T cell receptor beta chains originate from one sample sequenced in a study of human T cells and chemical hapten exposure. One entry per CDR3 protein, called by TCRdb with MiXCR from the RACE reads. Here the sample spans approximately 340,000 distinct CDR3 sequences, under 9% being singletons. Time point denoted: patch test 1, 2 weeks after DPC sensitization. Specified treatment: therapeutic diphenylcyclopropenone sensitization with weekly scalp DPC. The source was whole blood, collected in connection with sensitization to the hapten diphenylcyclopropenone (DPC). The receptors were gathered from a woman between 18 and 29 years old with alopecia areata. Some clones in this sample may be carry-over from other donors' samples.

This clonotype was detected many times. This chain joins TRBV12-3 or TRBV12-4 and TRBJ1-1, with D possibly matching TRBD1 (5 bases). The ends were cut back, 1 base at V and 5 bases at J, with 11 bases in the middle. This CDR3 has 14 residues. For the CDR3, the DNA is TGTGCCAGCAGTTTAGGGGGCGCGGGAACTGAAGCTTTCTTT. This sequence encodes CASSLGGAGTEAFF.

This sequence joins TRBV24-1 and TRBJ2-5; no clear D gene. The length of the CDR3 is 12 residues. Between the trimmed V and J ends, which lost 1 base and 5 bases, there was a span of 4 bases. The germline V gene has CDR1 KGHDR and CDR2 SFDVKD. CDR3 residues: CATSDFGETQYF. The CDR3 DNA reads as TGTGCCACCAGTGATTTCGGGGAGACCCAGTACTTC.

The CDR3: CASSLARGSTDTQYF. CDR3 in DNA: TGTGCCAGCAGCTTGGCAAGGGGAAGCACAGATACGCAGTATTTT. The rearrangement links TRBV5-4 to TRBJ2-3; D is perhaps TRBD1 (5 bases). Trimming shortened V by 0 bases and J by 0 bases, and 8 bases separated the two germline ends. The CDR3 is 15 residues long. CDR1 is SGHNT, CDR2 YYREEE, per germline (reference sequence). Full variable domain (outside the CDR3, taken from reference TRBV5-4 and TRBJ2-3): ETGVTQSPTHLIKTRGQQVTLRCSSQSGHNTVSWYQQALGQGPQFIFQYYREEENGRGNFPPRFSGLQFPNYSSELNVNALELDDSALYLCASSLARGSTDTQYFGPGTRLTVL.

Many counts were recorded for this clonotype. The chain combines TRBV12-3 or TRBV12-4 with TRBJ2-3; 7 bases match TRBD2. The CDR3 sequence is 17 residues long. J gave up 4 bases and V 3 bases, and 13 bases lay outside the gene matches. CDR3 region: CASSFDSPAGYPDTQYF. The CDR3 DNA reads as TGTGCCAGCAGTTTTGATAGTCCAGCGGGGTACCCAGATACGCAGTATTTT.

This clonotype was found many times. The V gene is TRBV20-1, the J gene TRBJ2-4; 10 bases align to TRBD2. The trim removed 5 bases at V and 0 bases at J, leaving 4 bases unmatched. This CDR3 is 15 amino acids long. Germline loops: CDR1 DFQATT, CDR2 SNEGSKA (reference sequence). CDR3 loop: CSAFSGGSAKNIQYF. The CDR3 region has the DNA TGCAGTGCTTTTAGCGGGGGGTCAGCCAAAAACATTCAGTACTTC.